This T cell receptor beta chain was obtained from a study of blood T cell repertoires in COVID-19 (dated by TCRdb to 2018 to 2020). Study-wide context: Samples from collaborators originated in the United States, Italy and Spain and spanned both the acute and convalescent phases of COVID-19. The prospective study material was composed of cDNA or gDNA derived from T cells, B-cell-depleted T cells, or PBMCs. Where available, HLA class I and class II types were taken from metadata supplied by the sample provider and were not determined by assay-based typing. The sample metadata nearly always contained a de-identified subject ID, COVID-19 status, age in years and sex. The dataset comprised deeply sampled blood TCRbeta repertoires from subjects exposed to, actively infected with, or recovered from COVID-19. Samples came from the ongoing ImmuneRACE study (first 160 participants) plus 1,254 subjects from 6 global collaborators. The repertoires were released in a freely available public database meant as a resource for research on the immune response to SARS-CoV-2. Points the paper makes about the study in general: How much clinical and demographic metadata was included differed by source and by participant, and the metadata was provided uncurated.

One collaborating source in Seattle enrolled patients during active infection and followed them longitudinally through the course of disease. Each collaborating institution followed its own protocols to collect whole blood in K2EDTA tubes. For TCRbeta analysis, collaborator samples were shipped as frozen whole blood, as isolated PBMCs, or as DNA extracted from either sample type. The immunoSEQ Assay, a bias-controlled multiplex PCR, was used to amplify TCRbeta CDR3 regions from genomic DNA. The study's processing was this. The number of nucleated cells in each sample was estimated from the amplification of reference gene primers within the assay. To quantify the absolute abundance of each unique TCRbeta CDR3 rearrangement, sequence reads were collapsed and filtered. For each sample, productive Simpson clonality was calculated as the square root of Simpson's diversity index over productive rearrangements. Drawn from immuneACCESS, this table holds only the in-frame rearrangements with V and J called that TCRdb kept. Clones are partly lost; checked studies trace under half to an unresolved V gene and leave the rest unexplained. V and J calls and clone size are given by that table; D and trimming were obtained from the DNA. For this sample there are about 360,000 clones; 75% to 90% appear just once. The top ten hold about 7.6% of the sample.

Points on this clone: There is no known antigen for this receptor. No base quality information exists; no much larger clone differs at one position.

Including the terminal cysteine and phenylalanine, the CDR3 comprises 16 residues. The kept DNA is CDR3 alone, 48 bases in frame from the first base. CDR1 LNHNV and CDR2 YYDKDF were looked up in the germline V gene (reference sequence). Trimming removed 0 bases from V and 9 bases from J, leaving 18 bases between the germline ends. The rearranged chain carries TRBV15 and TRBJ2-1; TRBD1 is a weak D gene call, 5 bases matching. The specimen was peripheral blood. The sequence came from a woman in her fifties or sixties with COVID-19, enrolled during active disease. The CDR3 protein: CATSRDMGFGAVEQFF. The nucleotides are TGTGCCACCAGCAGAGATATGGGGTTTGGGGCGGTTGAGCAGTTCTTC.